The present TCR beta chain was sequenced within a study of CD4 and CD8 cells across lung adenocarcinoma regions (dated by TCRdb to the late 2010s). With regard to the full study: To look at intratumor heterogeneity in the T cell receptor repertoire, the study compared tumor centers against tumor margins.

Library creation used PCR. The reads were generated on a HiSeq X Ten. TCRdb applied fastp at Q25 and MiXCR to the public reads, then kept only in-frame beta chains. One record per CDR3 amino acid sequence lists the most common genes and DNA. The sample table shows under 25,000 distinct CDR3 sequences, and 52% are seen once. The ten largest clones capture about a fifth of the sample. This clonotype has ten or more counts. Its binding antigen is unknown. Base qualities are missing; no much larger clone stands one base away. Patients with localized lung adenocarcinoma, a subtype of non-small cell lung cancer, were used as donors. The centers of localized lung adenocarcinomas were where the samples came from. For TCR repertoire analysis, CD4+ T cells taken from tumor tissue were profiled apart from CD8+ T cells. V lost 9 bases and J lost 0 bases; the stretch between them is 14 bases long. From the cysteine through the phenylalanine, the CDR3 covers 15 amino acids. The DNA shown is the 45-base CDR3, in frame from base 1.

Rearrangement joined TRBV12-3 or TRBV12-4 to TRBJ2-2; the D gene is perhaps TRBD1, on 5 matching bases. Specimen: CD4+ T cells from the center of a lung tumor. This specimen's cell subset or site label, per the study, means: tumor center region. The TCR comes from a male donor with lung adenocarcinoma. The CD4 and CD8 labels of this study may be unreliable. The nucleotides are TGTGCCAGTCGTCGACAGCTCGCGAACACCGGGGAGCTGTTTTTT. Protein translation: CASRRQLANTGELFF.